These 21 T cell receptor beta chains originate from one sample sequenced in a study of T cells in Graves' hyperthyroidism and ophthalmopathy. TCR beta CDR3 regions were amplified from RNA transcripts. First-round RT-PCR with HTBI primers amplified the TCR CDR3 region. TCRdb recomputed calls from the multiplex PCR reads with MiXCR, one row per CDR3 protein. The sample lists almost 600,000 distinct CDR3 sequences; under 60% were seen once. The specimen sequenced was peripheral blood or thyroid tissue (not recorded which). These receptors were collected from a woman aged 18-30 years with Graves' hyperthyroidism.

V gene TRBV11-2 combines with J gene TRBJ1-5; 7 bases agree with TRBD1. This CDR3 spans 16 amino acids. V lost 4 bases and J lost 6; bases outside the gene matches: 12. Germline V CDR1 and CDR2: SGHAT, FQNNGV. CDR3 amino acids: CASSSIHRGLGQPQHF. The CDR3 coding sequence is TGTGCCAGCAGCTCCATTCACAGGGGTTTAGGTCAGCCCCAGCATTTT. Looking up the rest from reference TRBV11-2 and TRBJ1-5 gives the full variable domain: EAGVAQSPRYKIIEKRQSVAFWCNPISGHATLYWYQQILGQGPKLLIQFQNNGVVDDSQLPKDRFSAERLKGVDSTLKIQPAKLEDSAVYLCASSSIHRGLGQPQHFGDGTRLSIL.

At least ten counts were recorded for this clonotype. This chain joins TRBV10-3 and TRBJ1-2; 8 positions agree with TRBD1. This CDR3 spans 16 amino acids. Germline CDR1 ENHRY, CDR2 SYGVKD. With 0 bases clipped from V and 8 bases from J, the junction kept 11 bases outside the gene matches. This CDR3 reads CAISESTTLQGGGYTF. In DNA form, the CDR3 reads TGTGCCATCAGTGAGTCTACCACCCTACAGGGGGGCGGCTACACCTTC.

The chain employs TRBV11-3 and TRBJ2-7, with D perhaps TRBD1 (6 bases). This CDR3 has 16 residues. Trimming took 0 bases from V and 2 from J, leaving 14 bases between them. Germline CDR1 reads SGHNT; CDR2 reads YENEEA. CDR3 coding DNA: TGTGCCAGCAGCTTAGAGATGACAGGAGATACCTACGAGCAGTACTTC. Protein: CASSLEMTGDTYEQYF.

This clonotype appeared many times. The CDR3 reads CASSLVGRAQETQYF. The CDR3 coding sequence is TGTGCCAGCAGCTTAGTTGGCAGAGCGCAAGAGACCCAGTACTTC. The chain recombines TRBV7-9 with TRBJ2-5; D not resolved. The V and J ends lost 1 base and 2 bases respectively, with 11 bases between them. The CDR3 is made up of 15 amino acids. Germline V lookup: CDR1 SEHNR, CDR2 FQNEAQ (reference sequence).

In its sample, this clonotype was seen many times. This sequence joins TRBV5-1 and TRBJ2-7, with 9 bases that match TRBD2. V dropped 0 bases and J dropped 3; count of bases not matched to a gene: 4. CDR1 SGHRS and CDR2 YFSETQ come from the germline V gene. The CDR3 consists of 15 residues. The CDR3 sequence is CASSLEGGRDYEQYF. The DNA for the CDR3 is TGCGCCAGCAGCTTGGAGGGCGGGAGGGACTACGAGCAGTACTTC.

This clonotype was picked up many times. CDR3 sequence reads: CASSDQTAGQYF. The CDR3 nucleotides are TGTGCCAGCAGTGACCAAACGGCGGGGCAGTACTTC. The chain couples TRBV6-2 or TRBV6-3 to TRBJ2-7; D possibly corresponds to TRBD2 (5 bases). V was shortened by 5 bases and J by 9 bases, with 14 bases between the two germline ends. The CDR3 consists of 12 residues. Germline loops: CDR1 MNHEY, CDR2 SVGEGT.

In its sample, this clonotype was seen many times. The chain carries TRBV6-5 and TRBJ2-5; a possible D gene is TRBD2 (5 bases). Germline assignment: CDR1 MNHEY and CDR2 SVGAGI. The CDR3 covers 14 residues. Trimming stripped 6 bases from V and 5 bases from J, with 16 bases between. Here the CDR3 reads CASRGDRRAETQYF. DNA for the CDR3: TGTGCCAGCAGGGGTGACCGGCGGGCGGAGACCCAGTACTTC.

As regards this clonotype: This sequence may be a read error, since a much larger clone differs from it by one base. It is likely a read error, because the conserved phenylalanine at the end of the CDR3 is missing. CDR3 region: CASSETGKGSPLHL. The DNA for the CDR3 is TGTGCCAGCAGCGAGACAGGGAAGGGTTCACCCCTCCACCTT. The chain combines TRBV7-9 with TRBJ1-6, with 7 nucleotides matching TRBD1. There are 14 residues in the CDR3. The junction had 7 bases not matched to a gene; V was cut back by 5 bases and J by 9 bases. The V gene's germline CDR1 is SEHNR and CDR2 FQNEAQ (reference sequence).

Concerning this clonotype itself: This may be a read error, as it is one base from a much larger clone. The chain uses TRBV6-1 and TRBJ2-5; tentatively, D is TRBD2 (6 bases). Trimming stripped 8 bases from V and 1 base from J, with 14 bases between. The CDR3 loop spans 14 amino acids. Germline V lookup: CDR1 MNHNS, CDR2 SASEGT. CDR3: CASSASETQETQYF. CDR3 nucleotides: TGTGCCAGCTCTGCTAGCGAAACCCAAGAGACCCAGTACTTC.

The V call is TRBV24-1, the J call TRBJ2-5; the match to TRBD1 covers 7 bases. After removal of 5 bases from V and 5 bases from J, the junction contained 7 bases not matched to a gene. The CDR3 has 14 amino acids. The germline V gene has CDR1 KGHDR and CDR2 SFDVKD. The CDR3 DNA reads TGTGCCACCAGTGGAGGACAGGTGGTCGAGACCCAGTACTTC. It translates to CATSGGQVVETQYF.

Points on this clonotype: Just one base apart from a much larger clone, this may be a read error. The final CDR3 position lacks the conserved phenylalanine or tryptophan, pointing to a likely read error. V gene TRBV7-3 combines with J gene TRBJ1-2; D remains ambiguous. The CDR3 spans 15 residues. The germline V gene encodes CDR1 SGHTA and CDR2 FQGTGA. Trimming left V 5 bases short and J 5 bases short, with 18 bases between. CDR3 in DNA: TGTGCCAGCAGCCCCTCAGCCCGGGGTGTTTATGGCTACACCCTC. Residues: CASSPSARGVYGYTL.

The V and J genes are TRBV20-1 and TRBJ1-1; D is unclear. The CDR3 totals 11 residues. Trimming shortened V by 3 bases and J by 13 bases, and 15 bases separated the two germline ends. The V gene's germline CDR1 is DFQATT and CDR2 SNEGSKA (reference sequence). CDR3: CSARRLAGGFF. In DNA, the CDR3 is TGCAGTGCTAGGCGTCTGGCGGGAGGTTTCTTT.

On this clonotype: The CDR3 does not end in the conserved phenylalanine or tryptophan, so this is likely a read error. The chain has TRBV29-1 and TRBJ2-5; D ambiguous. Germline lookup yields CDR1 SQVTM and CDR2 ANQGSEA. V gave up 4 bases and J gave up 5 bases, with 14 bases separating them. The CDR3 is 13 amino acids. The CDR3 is CSVAPEGYETQYS. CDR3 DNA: TGCAGCGTTGCTCCGGAAGGTTATGAGACCCAGTACTCC.

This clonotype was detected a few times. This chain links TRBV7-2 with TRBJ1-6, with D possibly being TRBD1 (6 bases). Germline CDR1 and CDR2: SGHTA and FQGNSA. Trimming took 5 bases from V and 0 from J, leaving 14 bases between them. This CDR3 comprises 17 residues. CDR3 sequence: CASSPRGASSYNSPLHF. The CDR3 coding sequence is TGTGCCAGCAGCCCCCGGGGGGCCAGCTCCTATAATTCACCCCTCCACTTT.

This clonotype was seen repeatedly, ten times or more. In DNA form, the CDR3 reads TGTGCCAGCAGCTTTTCTGGAAACACCATATATTTT. It translates to CASSFSGNTIYF. This sequence joins TRBV12-3 or TRBV12-4 and TRBJ1-3, with unresolved D. This CDR3 has 12 residues. The V gene lost 6 bases and the J gene lost 1 base, with 4 bases spanning the gap.

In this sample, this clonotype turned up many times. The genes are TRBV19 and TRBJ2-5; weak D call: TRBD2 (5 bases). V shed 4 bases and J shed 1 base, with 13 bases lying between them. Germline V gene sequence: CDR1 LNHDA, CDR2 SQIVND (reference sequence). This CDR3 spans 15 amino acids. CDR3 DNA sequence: TGTGCCAGTAGTACCCTAGCTGGACCCCAAGAGACCCAGTACTTC. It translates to CASSTLAGPQETQYF.

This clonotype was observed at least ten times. The CDR3 bases are TGTGCCAGCAGTTTCAACTGGGGGGAGACCCAGTACTTC. This codes for CASSFNWGETQYF. The J gene is TRBJ2-5, the V gene TRBV12-3 or TRBV12-4; TRBD1 or TRBD2 may be the D gene (5 bases each). Trimming removed 3 bases at V and 5 bases at J, with 10 bases between. CDR3 length equals 13 residues.

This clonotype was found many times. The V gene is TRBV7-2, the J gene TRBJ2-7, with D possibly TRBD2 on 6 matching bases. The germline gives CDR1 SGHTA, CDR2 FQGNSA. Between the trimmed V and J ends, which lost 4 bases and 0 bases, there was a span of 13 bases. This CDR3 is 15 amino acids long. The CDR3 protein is CASSSRGEPSYEQYF. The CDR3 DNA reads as TGTGCCAGCAGCTCCCGCGGGGAGCCCTCCTACGAGCAGTACTTC. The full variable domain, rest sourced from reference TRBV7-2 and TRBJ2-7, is GAGVSQSPSNKVTEKGKDVELRCDPISGHTALYWYRQSLGQGLEFLIYFQGNSAPDKSGLPSDRFSAERTGGSVSTLTIQRTQQEDSAVYLCASSSRGEPSYEQYFGPGTRLTVT.

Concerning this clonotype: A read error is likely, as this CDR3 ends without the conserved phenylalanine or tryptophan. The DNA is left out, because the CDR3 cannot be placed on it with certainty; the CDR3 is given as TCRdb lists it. The CDR3 sequence: CASSPGLAG. The genes are TRBV4-2 and TRBJ2-5; the table assigns TRBD2, which was not confirmed against the DNA. Germline lookup yields CDR1 LGHNA and CDR2 YNFKEQ. Termini included, the CDR3 measures 9 amino acids.

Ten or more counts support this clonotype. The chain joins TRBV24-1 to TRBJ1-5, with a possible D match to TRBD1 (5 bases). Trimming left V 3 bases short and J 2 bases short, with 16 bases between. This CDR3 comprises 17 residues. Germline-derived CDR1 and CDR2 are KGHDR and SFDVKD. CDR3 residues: CATSDTLGGVGNQPQHF. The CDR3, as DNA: TGTGCCACCAGTGATACATTGGGGGGGGTCGGCAATCAGCCCCAGCATTTT.

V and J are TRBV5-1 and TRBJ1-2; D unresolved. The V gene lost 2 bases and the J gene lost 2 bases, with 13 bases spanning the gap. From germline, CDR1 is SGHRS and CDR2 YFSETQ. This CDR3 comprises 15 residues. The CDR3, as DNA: TGCGCCAGCAGCTTAGGACTAGCGGGAAACTATGGCTACACCTTC. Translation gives CASSLGLAGNYGYTF.